What follows describes a single TCR beta chain. The antigen remains undetermined. After removal of 7 bases from V and 7 bases from J, the junction contained 13 bases not matched to a gene. The CDR3 is made up of 14 amino acids. Unique molecular identifiers tagged the TCR beta cDNA libraries. TCRdb redid the calling of the PCR reads with MiXCR, one entry per CDR3 protein. The data show about 160,000 distinct CDR3 sequences, with around 34% seen just once and 25% to 35% held by the top ten. The sample is drawn from a study of post-analysis software for immune sequencing data. Study-wide points: Patients showed TRBV5-6, TRBV5-1 and TRBV20-1 among 4 or 5 TRBV segments more frequent than in controls.

The TCR sequence derives from a girl under 18 with multiple sclerosis. V gene TRBV12-3 or TRBV12-4 combines with J gene TRBJ2-7, with 7 bases matching TRBD2. The material sequenced was blood, taken after autologous hematopoietic stem cell transplantation. CDR3 loop: CASIPLSTGGEQYF. CDR3 DNA: TGTGCCAGCATCCCCCTATCTACGGGGGGTGAGCAGTACTTC.